What follows are 4 T cell receptor beta chains derived from one specimen sequenced in a study of tissue T cells after allogeneic stem cell transplantation. TCRdb's table, derived via immunoSEQ multiplex PCR, lists solely in-frame clones and lacks some. The sample has about 4,000 clones; roughly 64% are singletons. Sequenced here: tissue from the esophagus, sampled at autopsy. The receptors were gathered from a female donor of 60 years or more with lung cancer.

The chain links TRBV19 to TRBJ1-1; possible D gene TRBD1, 5 bases. The CDR3 has 15 amino acids. V was pared by 5 bases and J by 6 bases, with 19 bases between. In germline, CDR1 is LNHDA, CDR2 SQIVND (reference sequence). The CDR3 nucleotides read TGTGCCAGTAGTTCCCGGATAGGGAGGGACGCTGAAGCTTTCTTT. Translation gives CASSSRIGRDAEAFF.

This rearrangement joins TRBV13 to TRBJ1-2, with D maybe TRBD1 (5 bases). V was cut by 4 bases and J by 4 bases, with 16 bases left in between. The CDR3 sequence is 15 residues long. CDR1 PRHDT and CDR2 FYEKMQ come from the germline V gene (reference sequence). The CDR3 bases are TGTGCCAGCAGCTCGTCAGGGAGGGACGGCTATGGCTACACCTTC. Residues: CASSSSGRDGYGYTF. Full variable domain (outside the CDR3, taken from reference TRBV13 and TRBJ1-2): AAGVIQSPRHLIKEKRETATLKCYPIPRHDTVYWYQQGPGQDPQFLISFYEKMQSDKGSIPDRFSAQQFSDYHSELNMSSLELGDSALYFCASSSSGRDGYGYTFGSGTRLTVV.

The chain employs TRBV9 and TRBJ2-7; possibly TRBD1 or TRBD2 for D (5 bases each). This CDR3 comprises 15 residues. V gave up 0 bases and J gave up 5 bases, with 15 bases separating them. Germline CDR1 reads SGDLS; CDR2 reads YYNGEE. CDR3 sequence (DNA): TGTGCCAGCAGCGTAGGGACCGGGGCGGCGGACGAGCAGTACTTC. Translation gives CASSVGTGAADEQYF. Drawing the rest from reference TRBV9 and TRBJ2-7, the complete variable domain is DSGVTQTPKHLITATGQRVTLRCSPRSGDLSVYWYQQSLDQGLQFLIQYYNGEERAKGNILERFSAQQFPDLHSELNLSSLELGDSALYFCASSVGTGAADEQYFGPGTRLTVT.

The gene calls are TRBV2 and TRBJ2-1; D uncertain. Germline CDR1 and CDR2: SNHLY and FYNNEI. The V gene lost 3 bases and the J gene lost 6 bases, with 9 bases spanning the gap. This CDR3 has 13 amino acids. CDR3 region: CASSERTTNEQFF. CDR3 bases: TGTGCCAGCAGTGAGCGGACCACCAATGAGCAGTTCTTC.